This T cell receptor beta chain was observed in a study of T cell changes during pregnancy in multiple sclerosis. The data were produced by immunoSEQ multiplex PCR, yet TCRdb's version contains in-frame clones alone and is incomplete. The sample contains approximately 60,000 clones, approximately 94% of which appear only once. From germline, CDR1 is MGHRA and CDR2 YSYEKL. V trimming: 0 bases; J trimming: 2 bases; junction bases outside the gene matches: 5. The CDR3 is 17 residues long. This clonotype was sampled from a female donor with multiple sclerosis, enrolled in a pregnancy study. Source: CD8+ T cells from peripheral blood mononuclear cells, taken in the third trimester of pregnancy. V and J are TRBV4-1 and TRBJ2-1, with 9 bases matching TRBD2. CDR3: CASSQDHASGTYNEQFF. The CDR3 DNA is TGCGCCAGCAGCCAAGATCACGCTAGCGGGACCTACAATGAGCAGTTCTTC.